These 18 T cell receptor beta chains originate from one sample sequenced in a study of blood T cell repertoires in COVID-19. Assay: immunoSEQ multiplex PCR; the TCRdb copy retains only in-frame clones and omits some. The sample holds 350,000 to 400,000 clones; 88% are singletons and the top ten take 1.2%. Material: PBMCs or T cells enriched from blood (not recorded which). The source of these receptors is a woman aged 18-29 years who had recovered from COVID-19.

CDR3 in amino acids: CASRDSATDTQYF. The DNA of the CDR3 is TGTGCCAGCAGGGACAGTGCCACAGATACGCAGTATTTT. The V call is TRBV28, the J call TRBJ2-3, with D perhaps TRBD1 (6 bases). The length of the CDR3 is 13 residues. Germline CDR1 MDHEN, CDR2 SYDVKM. V was cut by 6 bases and J by 2 bases, with 9 bases left in between.

The rearrangement uses TRBV10-1 and TRBJ2-3; D remains ambiguous. CDR1 WNHNN and CDR2 SYGVQD come from the germline V gene (reference sequence). V was clipped by 2 bases and J by 7 bases, with 7 bases between them. This CDR3 spans 12 amino acids. Here the CDR3 DNA reads TGCGCCAGCAGTGAGGGCATTAATACGCAGTATTTT. As protein: CASSEGINTQYF.

The rearrangement joins TRBV27 to TRBJ2-3, with 9 nucleotides matching TRBD2. Germline loops: CDR1 MNHEY, CDR2 SMNVEV (reference sequence). Trimming removed 3 bases from V and 8 bases from J; junction bases left unmatched: 18. There are 18 residues in the CDR3. The CDR3 loop is CASSFERGRRGGHVTQYF. CDR3 in DNA: TGTGCCAGCAGTTTTGAGCGTGGGCGGCGGGGGGGCCATGTTACGCAGTATTTT.

The rearrangement links TRBV9 to TRBJ2-1; 7 bases line up with TRBD2. From germline, CDR1 is SGDLS and CDR2 YYNGEE. The CDR3 runs to 15 residues. Losses at the gene ends were 2 bases for V and 0 bases for J; bases not matched to a gene: 2. CDR3 loop: CASSVGGTSYNEQFF. The CDR3 bases are TGTGCCAGCAGCGTCGGGGGGACCTCCTACAATGAGCAGTTCTTC. The variable domain in full, with the rest retrieved from reference TRBV9 and TRBJ2-1, is DSGVTQTPKHLITATGQRVTLRCSPRSGDLSVYWYQQSLDQGLQFLIQYYNGEERAKGNILERFSAQQFPDLHSELNLSSLELGDSALYFCASSVGGTSYNEQFFGPGTRLTVL.

The chain uses TRBV5-1 and TRBJ1-1; 8 positions agree with TRBD1. Germline values: CDR1 SGHRS, CDR2 YFSETQ. This CDR3 region has 16 residues. V shed 4 bases, J shed 3 bases, and the junction held 11 bases outside the gene matches. The CDR3, as DNA: TGCGCCAGCAGCCTCGGGACAGGTGATATGGACACTGAAGCTTTCTTT. Its protein product is CASSLGTGDMDTEAFF.

The chain couples TRBV4-3 to TRBJ2-7; a weak D match, TRBD2 (5 bases). In germline, CDR1 is LGHNA, CDR2 YSLEER. The CDR3 runs to 15 residues. V lost 0 bases and J lost 3, with 12 bases in between. The CDR3 DNA is TGCGCCAGCAGCCAAGATCGGCTAGCCCGCTACGAGCAGTACTTC. As protein: CASSQDRLARYEQYF.

CDR3 sequence: CAWSPGGLAGGPDTQYF. The CDR3, as DNA: TGTGCCTGGAGCCCTGGGGGACTAGCGGGGGGCCCAGATACGCAGTATTTT. V usage is TRBV30 and J usage is TRBJ2-3; 15 bases fit TRBD2. The trim removed 3 bases at V and 4 bases at J, leaving 8 bases unmatched. This CDR3 has 17 amino acids. The germline gives CDR1 GTSNPN, CDR2 SVGIG (reference sequence).

The rearrangement links TRBV30 to TRBJ2-2; 7 positions agree with TRBD1. J was trimmed by 7 bases and V by 8 bases; bases with no gene match: 10. CDR3 length equals 13 residues. CDR1 and CDR2 from the germline V gene are GTSNPN and SVGIG (reference sequence). The CDR3 here is CAQQGNGHGELFF. The CDR3 nucleotides read TGTGCCCAACAGGGGAATGGGCACGGGGAGCTGTTTTTT.

The V gene is TRBV3-1 (or the pseudogene TRBV3-2), the J gene TRBJ2-5; 9 nucleotides match TRBD1. CDR3 length: 19 amino acids. Germline V gene data show CDR1 as LGHDT and CDR2 as YNNKEL (reference sequence). J was trimmed by 1 base and V by 6 bases; bases with no gene match: 18. The chain's CDR3 is CASSPSLLQGALFQETQYF. The CDR3, as DNA: TGTGCCAGCAGTCCTTCCCTTTTACAGGGGGCCCTTTTCCAAGAGACCCAGTACTTC.

The chain recombines TRBV29-1 with TRBJ1-5, with D perhaps matching TRBD1 (6 bases). The V end lost 6 bases, the J end lost 7 bases, and 22 bases lay between the germline ends. CDR3 length: 15 amino acids. Per the germline V gene, CDR1 is SQVTM and CDR2 is ANQGSEA. The CDR3 protein is CSVSQGKSGEQPQHF. Written as DNA, the CDR3 is TGCAGCGTATCACAGGGAAAATCAGGAGAACAGCCCCAGCATTTT.

This clone appeared a single time. The chain employs TRBV15 and TRBJ1-5; D may be TRBD1 (6 bases). The CDR3 contains 15 residues. Germline values: CDR1 LNHNV, CDR2 YYDKDF (reference sequence). With 5 bases removed from V and 3 bases from J, the gap between germline ends came to 14 bases. The CDR3 sequence is CATSEPDRPNQPQHF. For the CDR3, the DNA is TGTGCCACCAGCGAGCCCGACAGGCCCAATCAGCCCCAGCATTTT.

For the CDR3, the DNA is TGTGCCAGCAGCCGACAGGGGTCGCATCAGCCCCAGCATTTT. Its protein product is CASSRQGSHQPQHF. The V and J genes are TRBV3-1 (or the pseudogene TRBV3-2) and TRBJ1-5, with 8 bases lining up with TRBD1. This CDR3 has 14 residues. J gave up 5 bases and V 4 bases, and 4 bases lay outside the gene matches. The germline V gene encodes CDR1 LGHDT and CDR2 YNNKEL (reference sequence).

V and J are TRBV14 and TRBJ2-1; possible D gene TRBD1, 5 bases. This CDR3 is built from 14 residues. The V end was cut by 4 bases, the J end by 4 bases, with 11 bases between. Germline CDR1 reads SGHDN; CDR2 reads FVKESK. The CDR3 DNA is TGTGCCAGCAGCCCAGGGTGGGGATACAATGAGCAGTTCTTC. Translating gives CASSPGWGYNEQFF.

This chain links TRBV20-1 with TRBJ2-7; D ambiguous. The CDR3 has 10 residues. V was pared by 3 bases and J by 4 bases, with 4 bases between. Germline-derived CDR1 and CDR2 are DFQATT and SNEGSKA (reference sequence). CDR3 in amino acids: CSASLYEQYF. Written as DNA, the CDR3 is TGCAGTGCTAGCCTATACGAGCAGTACTTC.

The rearrangement links TRBV7-8 to TRBJ1-4; D is undetermined. The length of the CDR3 is 15 residues. CDR1 and CDR2 (germline): SGHVS, FQNEAQ. Trimming shortened V by 5 bases and J by 0 bases, and 10 bases separated the two germline ends. This chain's CDR3 is CASSPEPATNEKLFF. CDR3 in DNA: TGTGCCAGCAGCCCCGAGCCTGCAACTAATGAAAAACTGTTTTTT.

This sequence joins TRBV7-3 and TRBJ2-7; D is perhaps TRBD1 (5 bases). There are 13 residues in the CDR3. Germline-derived CDR1 and CDR2 are SGHTA and FQGTGA. Trimming shortened V by 0 bases and J by 3 bases, and 6 bases separated the two germline ends. As DNA, the CDR3 is TGTGCCAGCAGCTTAACGGGGCGCTACGAGCAGTACTTC. This translates into CASSLTGRYEQYF.

The rearrangement joins TRBV7-9 to TRBJ2-1; 8 bases are shared with TRBD1. Germline V lookup: CDR1 SEHNR, CDR2 FQNEAQ (reference sequence). The CDR3 consists of 16 residues. V trimming: 5 bases; J trimming: 0 bases; junction bases outside the gene matches: 6. CDR3 bases: TGTGCCAGCAGCCGACAGGGGACCGGCTCCTACAATGAGCAGTTCTTC. This encodes CASSRQGTGSYNEQFF. Drawing the rest from reference TRBV7-9 and TRBJ2-1, the complete variable domain is DTGVSQNPRHKITKRGQNVTFRCDPISEHNRLYWYRQTLGQGPEFLTYFQNEAQLEKSRLLSDRFSAERPKGSFSTLEIQRTEQGDSAMYLCASSRQGTGSYNEQFFGPGTRLTVL.

The V call is TRBV3-1 (or the pseudogene TRBV3-2), the J call TRBJ2-7, with 10 bases matching TRBD2. CDR1 is LGHDT, CDR2 YNNKEL, per germline (reference sequence). The CDR3 has 14 amino acids. Trimming took 3 bases from V and 2 from J; bases not matched to a gene: 1. The CDR3, as DNA: TGTGCCAGCAGCCAGAGCGGGGGGGCCTACGAGCAGTACTTC. Amino acid sequence: CASSQSGGAYEQYF.